This is a list of T cell receptor beta chains from one sample in a study of blood T cell repertoires in COVID-19. Profiling relied on immunoSEQ multiplex PCR, and the TCRdb table lists in-frame clones only, not all of them. The sample includes under 200,000 clones, approximately 86% seen only once; the top ten take around 8.2%. Input material: peripheral blood. The receptors originated from a man in his sixties with acute or convalescent COVID-19. Both conserved end residues are part of each CDR3. A D gene is named only where the DNA matches it firmly. Only some rows state a clone size, as once, few, many or a class for expanded clones.

. | TRBJ2-2 | . | TRBV11-2 | TGTGCCAGCAGGAAAAAACAGGGGACTGGCGGGGAGCTGTTTTTT | CASRKKQGTGGELFF
TRBD1 | TRBJ2-1 | . | TRBV30 | TGTGCCTGGAGCGAGGGGGACAGCTCCTACAATGAGCAGTTCTTC | CAWSEGDSSYNEQFF
. | TRBJ1-2 | . | TRBV5-1 | TGCGCCAGCAGCGGGGTCTCTGGAGGGATTTATGGCTACACCTTC | CASSGVSGGIYGYTF
. | TRBJ1-2 | . | TRBV29-1 | TGCAGCGTTGTCGGGGAAGACTATGGCTACACCTTC | CSVVGEDYGYTF
TRBD1 | TRBJ2-7 | few | TRBV5-4 | TGTGCCAGCAGACCCCGGGACAGGGGCCCGGGCGAGCAGTACTTC | CASRPRDRGPGEQYF
. | TRBJ2-7 | . | TRBV4-1 | TGCGCCAGCAGCCAATCTGAGGCCGGAGCGGAGCCCATCTCCTACGAGCAGTACTTC | CASSQSEAGAEPISYEQYF
TRBD2 | TRBJ2-7 | . | TRBV27 | TGTGCCAGCCAGGGACTAGCGAACCACGAGCAGTACTTC | CASQGLANHEQYF
. | TRBJ1-2 | . | TRBV3-1/TRBV3-2 | TGTGCCAGCAGCCAAAGTCGCGGGGCTGGCTACACCTTC | CASSQSRGAGYTF
TRBD1 | TRBJ2-5 | . | TRBV7-6 | TGTGCCAGCAGCTCACAGGGGATGGGAGAGACCCAGTACTTC | CASSSQGMGETQYF
. | TRBJ1-2 | . | TRBV7-9 | TGTGCCAGCAGCCTACCAATTACCCTCCCCTATGGCTACACCTTC | CASSLPITLPYGYTF
TRBD1 | TRBJ2-7 | . | TRBV7-8 | TGTGCCAGCAGCTTAGAGGGGGACAGGGGCTACGAGCAGTACTTC | CASSLEGDRGYEQYF
. | TRBJ1-4 | . | TRBV7-8 | TGTGCCAGCAGCCCCCGGTTTGGGGCAAAGGATGAAAAACTGTTTTTT | CASSPRFGAKDEKLFF
. | TRBJ2-2 | . | TRBV7-2 | TGTGCCAGCAGCTTAACCACTACCCGCGCGAACACCGGGGAGCTGTTTTTT | CASSLTTTRANTGELFF
. | TRBJ2-5 | . | TRBV15 | TGTGCCACCAGCAGAGACAGGGGAGAGACCCAGTACTTC | CATSRDRGETQYF
. | TRBJ1-1 | . | TRBV4-2 | TGTGCCAGCACGTCGGGACATGTTTACACTGAAGCTTTCTTT | CASTSGHVYTEAFF
. | TRBJ2-3 | . | TRBV7-2 | TGTGCCAGCAGCTTAGTAAGCTTGCCAGATACGCAGTATTTT | CASSLVSLPDTQYF
. | TRBJ1-1 | . | TRBV5-1 | TGCGCCAGCAGCTTGGTATATGACGGACTGGGCACTGAAGCTTTCTTT | CASSLVYDGLGTEAFF
TRBD1 | TRBJ1-2 | . | TRBV2 | TGTGCCAGCGGTAACAGGGGATCGGACTATGGCTACACCTTC | CASGNRGSDYGYTF
. | TRBJ2-7 | . | TRBV28 | TGTGCCAGCAGTTTAGCGGCGGCCTCCTACGAGCAGTACTTC | CASSLAAASYEQYF
. | TRBJ2-7 | . | TRBV15 | TGTGCCACCAGCAGCTCCGGGACTGGGGCCTACGAGCAGTACTTC | CATSSSGTGAYEQYF
. | TRBJ2-5 | . | TRBV7-2 | TGTGCCAGCAGCCGTACAGAGCAAGAGACCCAGTACTTC | CASSRTEQETQYF
. | TRBJ2-5 | . | TRBV19 | TGTGCCAGTAACCCGACAGGTGTTGAGACCCAGTACTTC | CASNPTGVETQYF
. | TRBJ2-1 | . | TRBV4-1 | TGCGCCAGCAGCCAAGATGGGGACAAAGGCTACAATGAGCAGTTCTTC | CASSQDGDKGYNEQFF
TRBD1 | TRBJ1-1 | . | TRBV6-2/TRBV6-3 | TGTGCCAGCAGTCCGGTGACAGGGCTAACTGAAGCTTTCTTT | CASSPVTGLTEAFF
TRBD1 | TRBJ1-2 | . | TRBV28 | TGTGCCAGCAGTGGGCCTGGAACAGGGGGCTATGGCTACACCTTC | CASSGPGTGGYGYTF
. | TRBJ2-7 | . | TRBV6-1 | TGTGCCAGCAGTGAAGAAACAGGTTACGAGCAGTACTTC | CASSEETGYEQYF
TRBD1 | TRBJ1-1 | . | TRBV29-1 | TGCAGCGTTGATCCGACAGGGGCGCCAACGGGTGAAGCTTTCTTT | CSVDPTGAPTGEAFF
TRBD1 | TRBJ1-3 | . | TRBV9 | TGTGCCAGCAGCACCCCTACAGGGGCAGGAAACACCATATATTTT | CASSTPTGAGNTIYF
. | TRBJ1-5 | . | TRBV9 | TGTGCCAGCAGCCCCGGGACATCTAGCAATCAGCCCCAGCATTTT | CASSPGTSSNQPQHF
. | TRBJ2-7 | . | TRBV7-5 | TGTGCCAGAAGCTTAGAAGTAGGCCCCAGGGCCCGGCGCTACGAGCAGTACTTC | CARSLEVGPRARRYEQYF
. | TRBJ2-3 | . | TRBV11-1 | TGTGCCAGCAGCTTGTGGAGAACTAGCACAGATACGCAGTATTTT | CASSLWRTSTDTQYF
TRBD2 | TRBJ2-5 | . | TRBV7-9 | TGTGCCAGCACCTTCCTTGGGCAGGGAGGGATGGAGACCCAGTACTTC | CASTFLGQGGMETQYF
TRBD2 | TRBJ2-1 | . | TRBV27 | TGTGCCAGCAGGGAGCGGGGGACGGATGAGCAGTTCTTC | CASRERGTDEQFF
TRBD1 | TRBJ1-4 | . | TRBV11-2 | TGTGCCAGCACCGCCGGGACAGGGTCCCTGTTTTTT | CASTAGTGSLFF
. | TRBJ1-1 | . | TRBV7-2 | TGTGCCAGCAGCTATCAAAGCCACAGGGACACTGAAGCTTTCTTT | CASSYQSHRDTEAFF
TRBD1 | TRBJ1-3 | . | TRBV19 | TGTGCCAGTAGTATCGGACAGGGAAGAGGAAACACCATATATTTT | CASSIGQGRGNTIYF
. | TRBJ1-1 | . | TRBV7-9 | TGTGCCAGCAGCGCCTCGGGGGGGAACACTGAAGCTTTCTTT | CASSASGGNTEAFF
. | TRBJ1-1 | . | TRBV6-5 | TGTGCCAGCAGTCCGGGGATTCGTACTGAAGCTTTCTTT | CASSPGIRTEAFF
TRBD2 | TRBJ2-2 | . | TRBV19 | TGTGCCAGTAGGAAGCCTAGCGGAATCTACGGGGAGCTGTTTTTT | CASRKPSGIYGELFF
. | TRBJ1-2 | . | TRBV28 | TGTGCCAGCAGTGGGACTAGAAGTAACTATGGCTACACCTTC | CASSGTRSNYGYTF
. | TRBJ1-4 | . | TRBV28 | TGTGCCACCTGGGGGGTCGGGACAACTAATGAAAAACTGTTTTTT | CATWGVGTTNEKLFF
. | TRBJ1-3 | . | TRBV15 | TGTGCCACCAGCAGAGTACGGGGATACGGAAACACCATATATTTT | CATSRVRGYGNTIYF
. | TRBJ2-2 | . | TRBV30 | TGTGCCTGCAGGGACACGAAGAACACCGGGGAGCTGTTTTTT | CACRDTKNTGELFF
TRBD1 | TRBJ1-5 | . | TRBV28 | TGTGCCAGCAGAGGGGGACAGGGGAGGTTGTGGAGTCAGCCCCAGCATTTT | CASRGGQGRLWSQPQHF
. | TRBJ1-1 | once | TRBV3-1/TRBV3-2 | TGTGCCAGCAGCCAAGTTGCGGGGGTTGAAGCTTTCTTT | CASSQVAGVEAFF
TRBD2 | TRBJ2-7 | . | TRBV28 | TGTGCCAGCAGTTTTCCCGGTAGCGGGAAGATAAGAAGGTCCTACGAGCAGTACTTC | CASSFPGSGKIRRSYEQYF
. | TRBJ2-7 | . | TRBV30 | TGTGCCTGGGGGAGGAACGAAGAGCAGTACTTC | CAWGRNEEQYF
TRBD2 | TRBJ2-3 | . | TRBV29-1 | TGCAGCGTTCCCCCGGGAGGAGCGGGAGCGTCCACGGATACGCAGTATTTT | CSVPPGGAGASTDTQYF
TRBD1 | TRBJ2-5 | . | TRBV14 | TGTGCCAGCAGCCCCGGCCTGGACAGGGGGACGGAGACCCAGTACTTC | CASSPGLDRGTETQYF
. | TRBJ1-1 | . | TRBV6-5 | TGTGCCAGCCAAAAACAGGCGAACACTGAAGCTTTCTTT | CASQKQANTEAFF